This entry lists 27 T cell receptor beta chains sequenced from one sample in a study of blood T cell repertoires in COVID-19. Sequencing was performed with immunoSEQ multiplex PCR; in TCRdb, only in-frame clones are kept and a portion is missing. In the table there are 200,000 to 250,000 clones, about four fifths of which are singletons. The sequenced material came from peripheral blood. Receptors originate from an elderly man with acute or convalescent COVID-19.

V gene TRBV9 combines with J gene TRBJ2-3, with D possibly being TRBD2 (6 bases). Germline V CDR1 and CDR2: SGDLS, YYNGEE. This CDR3 is 14 amino acids long. Deletions cut 0 bases from V and 3 bases from J, with 8 bases between. The CDR3 nucleotides are TGTGCCAGCAGCGTAGGGGGGGTAACAGATACGCAGTATTTT. Encoded protein: CASSVGGVTDTQYF.

This sequence joins TRBV5-1 and TRBJ1-4; D unresolved. Trimming removed 3 bases from V and 5 bases from J, with 11 bases in between. CDR1 and CDR2 (germline): SGHRS, YFSETQ. The CDR3 is made up of 14 amino acids. The CDR3 loop is CASSSEPPNEKLFF. For the CDR3, the DNA is TGCGCCAGCAGCTCCGAGCCCCCCAATGAAAAACTGTTTTTT.

Remarks on this clone: Other nucleotide sequences in the sample specify the same CDR3. The chain uses TRBV19 and TRBJ2-7; 7 nucleotides line up with TRBD1. Trimming at V came to 4 bases and at J to 0 bases, leaving 9 bases not matched to a gene. The CDR3 has 16 amino acids. Germline CDR1 is LNHDA and CDR2 is SQIVND (reference sequence). CDR3 residues: CASSTTGTVSSYEQYF. The CDR3 DNA reads TGTGCCAGTAGTACGACCGGGACAGTGAGCTCCTACGAGCAGTACTTC.

This chain uses TRBV2 with TRBJ2-6; D perhaps matches TRBD1 (6 bases). CDR3 length: 15 amino acids. Germline V gives CDR1 SNHLY, CDR2 FYNNEI. The ends were cut back, 5 bases at V and 4 bases at J, with 12 bases in the middle. The CDR3, as DNA: TGTGCCAGCAGTTTTAACAGGGCCGGGGCCAACGTCCTGACTTTC. This translates into CASSFNRAGANVLTF.

The chain employs TRBV7-9 and TRBJ2-1, with TRBD2 identical over 11 bases. The length of the CDR3 is 16 residues. With V trimmed by 5 bases and J by 7 bases, 10 bases remained unmatched. Per germline, CDR1 SEHNR and CDR2 FQNEAQ (reference sequence). The CDR3 nucleotides are TGTGCCAGCAGCGCCCCTAGCGGGGGGATCGAAAATGAGCAGTTCTTC. Residues: CASSAPSGGIENEQFF. Supplemented by reference TRBV7-9 and TRBJ2-1, the full variable domain reads DTGVSQNPRHKITKRGQNVTFRCDPISEHNRLYWYRQTLGQGPEFLTYFQNEAQLEKSRLLSDRFSAERPKGSFSTLEIQRTEQGDSAMYLCASSAPSGGIENEQFFGPGTRLTVL.

Here the CDR3 reads CASSLYRDATRNTEAFF. The DNA for the CDR3 is TGCGCCAGCAGTCTATACAGGGATGCGACAAGGAACACTGAAGCTTTCTTT. This rearrangement joins TRBV10-1 to TRBJ1-1; D might be TRBD1 (6 bases). Germline V CDR1 and CDR2: WNHNN, SYGVQD (reference sequence). This CDR3 contains 17 residues. V dropped 5 bases and J dropped 1 base, with 20 bases sitting between them.

The chain uses TRBV18 and TRBJ2-7, with 8 bases fitting TRBD1. The CDR3 is 15 residues long. V dropped 2 bases and J dropped 7; count of bases not matched to a gene: 10. Germline lookup yields CDR1 KGHSH and CDR2 LQKENI. The CDR3 region is CASSPFLQGAQEQYF. The DNA of the CDR3 is TGTGCCAGCTCACCATTCCTCCAGGGGGCTCAAGAGCAGTACTTC.

The V call is TRBV6-6, the J call TRBJ2-7, with TRBD2 matching 8 bases. Germline loops: CDR1 MNHNY, CDR2 SVGAGI (reference sequence). The CDR3 spans 15 residues. The V and J ends lost 7 bases and 0 bases, in that order; junction bases with no gene match: 8. The DNA of the CDR3 is TGTGCCAGCAACATGGGCGGGGGGCGCTCCTACGAGCAGTACTTC. Its protein is CASNMGGGRSYEQYF.

This chain connects TRBV11-3 to TRBJ2-1; TRBD2 matches at 9 bases. Looked up from germline, CDR1 is SGHNT and CDR2 is YENEEA. After removal of 3 bases from V and 7 bases from J, the junction contained 7 bases not matched to a gene. The CDR3 has 15 amino acids. The chain's CDR3 is CASSFSGSLLNEQFF. In DNA form, the CDR3 reads TGTGCCAGCAGCTTTAGCGGGAGTCTCTTGAATGAGCAGTTCTTC.

The gene calls are TRBV7-8 and TRBJ2-6; a possible D gene is TRBD1 (6 bases). Looked up from germline, CDR1 is SGHVS and CDR2 is FQNEAQ. Trimming cost V 3 bases and J 3 bases, with 15 bases left between them. The CDR3 loop spans 17 amino acids. The CDR3 region is CASSLGYRARGANVLTF. Written as DNA, the CDR3 is TGTGCCAGCAGCTTGGGCTACAGGGCACGTGGGGCCAACGTCCTGACTTTC.

The chain uses TRBV2 and TRBJ2-3; D remains ambiguous. The CDR3 spans 17 residues. Germline assignment: CDR1 SNHLY and CDR2 FYNNEI. V gave up 3 bases and J gave up 1 base, with 17 bases separating them. CDR3 in amino acids: CASSDKETPKRTDTQYF. CDR3 in DNA: TGTGCCAGCAGTGACAAGGAGACGCCCAAGCGCACAGATACGCAGTATTTT.

The genes are TRBV18 and TRBJ1-6; D is ambiguous. V was cut by 3 bases and J by 9 bases, with 9 bases left in between. The CDR3 extends over 13 amino acids. Germline CDR1 and CDR2: KGHSH and LQKENI. The CDR3 spells CASSPEDSSPLHF. The CDR3 nucleotides read TGTGCCAGCTCACCGGAAGACTCTTCACCCCTCCACTTT. The whole variable domain, filled in from reference TRBV18 and TRBJ1-6, reads NAGVMQNPRHLVRRRGQEARLRCSPMKGHSHVYWYRQLPEEGLKFMVYLQKENIIDESGMPKERFSAEFPKEGPSILRIQQVVRGDSAAYFCASSPEDSSPLHFGNGTRLTVT.

This chain joins TRBV19 and TRBJ2-3; a possible D gene is TRBD1 (5 bases). CDR3 size: 14 residues. V dropped 8 bases and J dropped 0 bases, with 12 bases sitting between them. In germline, CDR1 is LNHDA, CDR2 SQIVND (reference sequence). The CDR3 reads CASARQFSTDTQYF. DNA of the CDR3: TGTGCCAGTGCGAGACAGTTTAGCACAGATACGCAGTATTTT.

The rearrangement links TRBV18 to TRBJ1-1; 7 bases are shared with TRBD1. CDR1 is KGHSH and CDR2 is LQKENI in the germline V gene. After removal of 2 bases from V and 4 bases from J, the junction contained 4 bases not matched to a gene. This CDR3 is 14 amino acids long. The CDR3 loop is CASSPGTVGTEAFF. The CDR3 region has the DNA TGTGCCAGCTCACCAGGGACAGTAGGCACTGAAGCTTTCTTT.

The V gene is TRBV6-5, the J gene TRBJ1-2; tentative D call: TRBD1 (6 bases). Between the trimmed V and J ends, which lost 8 bases and 0 bases, there was a span of 10 bases. The CDR3 has 13 residues. Germline lookup yields CDR1 MNHEY and CDR2 SVGAGI. The CDR3 DNA reads as TGTGCCAGCGGGTCAGGGGCTAACTATGGCTACACCTTC. Residues: CASGSGANYGYTF.

The rearrangement uses TRBV5-1 and TRBJ2-7, with 9 bases that match TRBD1. In germline, CDR1 is SGHRS, CDR2 YFSETQ. After removal of 1 base from V and 2 bases from J, the junction contained 16 bases not matched to a gene. The CDR3 consists of 19 residues. The CDR3 nucleotides are TGCGCCAGCAGCTTGTGGGCTACAGGGGGCTCATCCTCTACCTACGAGCAGTACTTC. Its protein product is CASSLWATGGSSSTYEQYF. Combining the CDR3 with reference TRBV5-1 and TRBJ2-7 gives the whole variable domain KAGVTQTPRYLIKTRGQQVTLSCSPISGHRSVSWYQQTPGQGLQFLFEYFSETQRNKGNFPGRFSGRQFSNSRSEMNVSTLELGDSALYLCASSLWATGGSSSTYEQYFGPGTRLTVT.

A few counts support this clone. V usage is TRBV27 and J usage is TRBJ2-1, with TRBD2 matching over 11 bases. This CDR3 is built from 17 residues. Per germline, CDR1 MNHEY and CDR2 SMNVEV (reference sequence). V shed 5 bases, J shed 5 bases, and the junction held 11 bases outside the gene matches. CDR3 residues: CASSLLHLAGGNNEQFF. The CDR3, as DNA: TGTGCCAGCAGTCTCCTCCACCTAGCGGGGGGTAACAATGAGCAGTTCTTC.

This chain uses TRBV6-5 with TRBJ2-7; TRBD1 matches 7 bases. V shed 5 bases and J 7 bases; nucleotides not matched to a gene: 8. The CDR3 runs to 13 residues. The germline V gene encodes CDR1 MNHEY and CDR2 SVGAGI. The CDR3 DNA is TGTGCCAGCAGTCGCGAGGGGGCGAGGGAGCAGTACTTC. Translating gives CASSREGAREQYF.

This chain connects TRBV3-1 (or the pseudogene TRBV3-2) to TRBJ2-7, with D maybe TRBD1 (6 bases). In germline, CDR1 is LGHDT, CDR2 YNNKEL (reference sequence). There are 16 residues in the CDR3. V gave up 0 bases and J gave up 0 bases, with 12 bases separating them. The CDR3 sequence is CASSQDSGVVSYEQYF. CDR3 in DNA: TGTGCCAGCAGCCAAGACTCAGGGGTCGTCTCCTACGAGCAGTACTTC.

The rearrangement links TRBV18 to TRBJ1-6, with D possibly being TRBD1 (5 bases). The germline CDR1 and CDR2 sequences are KGHSH and LQKENI. V was shortened by 6 bases and J by 7 bases, with 13 bases between the two germline ends. CDR3 size: 14 residues. The CDR3 loop reads CASSAGGSNSPLHF. CDR3 bases: TGTGCCAGCTCCGCGGGGGGATCGAATTCACCCCTCCACTTT. The full variable domain, in which reference TRBV18 and TRBJ1-6 provide the parts outside the CDR3, is NAGVMQNPRHLVRRRGQEARLRCSPMKGHSHVYWYRQLPEEGLKFMVYLQKENIIDESGMPKERFSAEFPKEGPSILRIQQVVRGDSAAYFCASSAGGSNSPLHFGNGTRLTVT.

This chain connects TRBV10-2 to TRBJ1-5; possibly TRBD1 for D (5 bases). The germline V gene encodes CDR1 WSHSY and CDR2 SAAADI. Trimming took 8 bases from V and 6 from J, leaving 20 bases between them. The CDR3 has 15 amino acids. CDR3 sequence reads: CASGASGGVGQPQHF. The CDR3 bases are TGCGCCAGCGGAGCCTCGGGGGGGGTTGGTCAGCCCCAGCATTTT.

This chain connects TRBV7-9 to TRBJ2-3, with TRBD1 identical over 8 bases. With V trimmed by 5 bases and J by 1 base, 5 bases remained unmatched. The CDR3 is 15 residues long. Germline V CDR1 and CDR2: SEHNR, FQNEAQ (reference sequence). The CDR3 DNA sequence: TGTGCCAGCAGCCCAGTGACAGGGGGCACAGATACGCAGTATTTT. Translating it yields CASSPVTGGTDTQYF.

The rearrangement joins TRBV23-1 to TRBJ2-1, with TRBD2 as a possible D gene (5 bases). TRBV23-1 is designated an ORF whose function remains uncertain. V lost 4 bases to trimming and J lost 2 bases, with 12 bases between them. This CDR3 is 15 amino acids long. The CDR3 is CASSPNAGPYNEQFF. The CDR3 DNA follows: TGCGCCAGCAGTCCGAATGCGGGCCCCTACAATGAGCAGTTCTTC.

The V call is TRBV5-1, the J call TRBJ2-7; perhaps TRBD1 as D (6 bases). Trimming stripped 3 bases from V and 8 bases from J, with 9 bases between. Germline values: CDR1 SGHRS, CDR2 YFSETQ. The CDR3 loop spans 11 amino acids. DNA of the CDR3: TGCGCCAGCAGCTCCCAGGGGAAGCAGTACTTC. Translated, it gives CASSSQGKQYF.

The V and J genes are TRBV20-1 and TRBJ2-7, with a tentative D call TRBD2 (6 bases). V lost 3 bases to trimming and J lost 4 bases, with 7 bases between them. The germline V gene has CDR1 DFQATT and CDR2 SNEGSKA (reference sequence). The length of the CDR3 is 11 residues. CDR3 region: CSASRGYEQYF. The DNA of the CDR3 is TGCAGTGCTAGTCGGGGGTACGAGCAGTACTTC.

Points on this clone: Other DNA sequences in the same sample also yield this CDR3. The J gene is TRBJ1-1, the V gene TRBV7-2, with D possibly being TRBD1 (5 bases). The germline V and J ends were trimmed by 5 bases and 1 base, with 8 bases remaining between them. The CDR3 extends over 13 amino acids. Germline assignment: CDR1 SGHTA and CDR2 FQGNSA. As DNA, the CDR3 is TGTGCCAGCAGCACCGGACAGAACACTGAAGCTTTCTTT. Its protein product is CASSTGQNTEAFF.

The V and J genes are TRBV6-5 and TRBJ1-2, with D unclear. Germline CDR1 and CDR2: MNHEY and SVGAGI. The germline V and J ends were trimmed by 5 bases and 1 base, with 5 bases remaining between them. The length of the CDR3 is 12 residues. The CDR3 is CASSTVNYGYTF. CDR3 DNA sequence: TGTGCCAGCAGTACGGTTAACTATGGCTACACCTTC.